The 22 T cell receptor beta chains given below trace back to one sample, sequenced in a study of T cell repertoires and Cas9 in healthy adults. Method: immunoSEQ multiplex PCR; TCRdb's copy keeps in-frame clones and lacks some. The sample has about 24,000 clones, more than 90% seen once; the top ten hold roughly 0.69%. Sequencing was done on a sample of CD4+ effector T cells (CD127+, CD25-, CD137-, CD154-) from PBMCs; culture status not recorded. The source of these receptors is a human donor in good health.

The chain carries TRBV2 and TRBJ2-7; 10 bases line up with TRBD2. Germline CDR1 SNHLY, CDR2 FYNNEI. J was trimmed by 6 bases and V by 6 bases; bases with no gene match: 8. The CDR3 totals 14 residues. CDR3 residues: CASRASGGTPEQYF. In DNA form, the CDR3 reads TGTGCCAGCAGGGCTAGCGGGGGAACGCCCGAGCAGTACTTC.

The CDR3 sequence: CASSPPGRAVYGYTF. CDR3 nucleotide sequence: TGCGCCAGCAGCCCACCCGGCAGGGCGGTCTATGGCTACACCTTC. This sequence joins TRBV5-1 and TRBJ1-2, with D possibly matching TRBD1 (5 bases). Trimming pared 4 bases from V and 4 bases from J, leaving 17 bases between. This CDR3 has 15 amino acids. Germline V gives CDR1 SGHRS, CDR2 YFSETQ.

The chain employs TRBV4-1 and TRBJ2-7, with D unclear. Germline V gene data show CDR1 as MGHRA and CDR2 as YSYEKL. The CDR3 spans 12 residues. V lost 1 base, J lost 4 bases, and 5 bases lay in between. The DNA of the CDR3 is TGCGCCAGCAGCCAAGTCGGGTACGAGCAGTACTTC. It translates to CASSQVGYEQYF.

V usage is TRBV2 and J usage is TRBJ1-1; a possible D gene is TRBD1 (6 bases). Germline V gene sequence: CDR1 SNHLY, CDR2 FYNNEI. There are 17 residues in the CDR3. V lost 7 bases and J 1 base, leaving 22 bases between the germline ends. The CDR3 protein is CASTPGANRAQNTEAFF. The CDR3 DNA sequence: TGTGCCAGCACTCCGGGGGCTAACAGGGCCCAGAACACTGAAGCTTTCTTT.

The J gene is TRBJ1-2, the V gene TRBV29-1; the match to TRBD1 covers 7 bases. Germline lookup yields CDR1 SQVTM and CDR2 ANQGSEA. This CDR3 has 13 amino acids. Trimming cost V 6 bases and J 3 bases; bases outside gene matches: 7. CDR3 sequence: CSVATGKDYGYTF. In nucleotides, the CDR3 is TGCAGCGTCGCGACAGGGAAGGACTATGGCTACACCTTC.

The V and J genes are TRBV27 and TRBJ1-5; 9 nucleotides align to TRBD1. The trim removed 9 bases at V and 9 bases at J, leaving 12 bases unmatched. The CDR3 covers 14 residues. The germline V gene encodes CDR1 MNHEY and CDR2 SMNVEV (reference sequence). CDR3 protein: CASSQQGAGAPQHF. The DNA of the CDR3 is TGTGCCAGTTCCCAACAGGGGGCGGGTGCGCCCCAGCATTTT.

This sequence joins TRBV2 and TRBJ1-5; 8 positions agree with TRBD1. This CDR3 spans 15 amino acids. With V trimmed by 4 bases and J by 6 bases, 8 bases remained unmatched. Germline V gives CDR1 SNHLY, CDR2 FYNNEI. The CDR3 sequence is CASSGSTGGGQPQHF. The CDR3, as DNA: TGTGCCAGCAGTGGCTCTACAGGGGGGGGTCAGCCCCAGCATTTT.

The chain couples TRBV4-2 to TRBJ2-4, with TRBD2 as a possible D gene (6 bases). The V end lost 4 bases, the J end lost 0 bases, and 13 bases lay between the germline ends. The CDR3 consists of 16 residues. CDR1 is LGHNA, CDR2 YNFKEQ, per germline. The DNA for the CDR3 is TGTGCCAGCAGCCCCATGGAGGGGATAGCCAAAAACATTCAGTACTTC. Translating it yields CASSPMEGIAKNIQYF.

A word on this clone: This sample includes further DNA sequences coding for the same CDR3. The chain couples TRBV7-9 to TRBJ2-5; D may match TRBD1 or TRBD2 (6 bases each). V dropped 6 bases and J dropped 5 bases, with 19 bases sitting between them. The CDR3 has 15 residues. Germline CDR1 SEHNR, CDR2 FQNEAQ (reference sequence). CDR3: CASSTAWGAGETQYF. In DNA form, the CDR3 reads TGTGCCAGCAGTACGGCGTGGGGGGCGGGGGAGACCCAGTACTTC.

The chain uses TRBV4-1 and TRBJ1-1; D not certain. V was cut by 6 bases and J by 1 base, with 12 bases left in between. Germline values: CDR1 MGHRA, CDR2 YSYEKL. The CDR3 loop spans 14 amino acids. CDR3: CASRGGRTNTEAFF. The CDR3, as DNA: TGCGCCAGCAGGGGTGGTAGGACGAACACTGAAGCTTTCTTT.

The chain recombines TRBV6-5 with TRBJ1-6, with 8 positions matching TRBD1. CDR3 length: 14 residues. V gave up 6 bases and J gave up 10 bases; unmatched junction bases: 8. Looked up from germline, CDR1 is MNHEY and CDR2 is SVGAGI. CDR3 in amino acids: CASSRTGLRSPLHF. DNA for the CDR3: TGTGCCAGCAGCAGGACAGGGCTCCGATCACCCCTCCACTTT.

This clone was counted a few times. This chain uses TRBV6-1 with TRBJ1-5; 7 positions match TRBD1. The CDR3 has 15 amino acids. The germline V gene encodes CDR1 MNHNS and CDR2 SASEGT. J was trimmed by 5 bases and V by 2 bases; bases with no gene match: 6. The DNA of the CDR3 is TGTGCCAGCAGTGAAATCCCAGGGGGTTATCAGCCCCAGCATTTT. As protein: CASSEIPGGYQPQHF.

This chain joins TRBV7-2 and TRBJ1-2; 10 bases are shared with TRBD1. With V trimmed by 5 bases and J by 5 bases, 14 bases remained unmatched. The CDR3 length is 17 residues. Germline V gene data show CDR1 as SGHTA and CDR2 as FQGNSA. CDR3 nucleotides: TGTGCCAGCAGCATCTGGTTTGGGACAGGGGAGGGTTATGGCTACACCTTC. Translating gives CASSIWFGTGEGYGYTF.

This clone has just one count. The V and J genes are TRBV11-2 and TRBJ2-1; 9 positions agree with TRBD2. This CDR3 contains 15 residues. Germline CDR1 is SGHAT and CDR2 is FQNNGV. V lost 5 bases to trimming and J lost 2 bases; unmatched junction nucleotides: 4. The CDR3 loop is CASSLAGGPYNEQFF. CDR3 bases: TGTGCCAGCAGCCTCGCGGGGGGGCCCTACAATGAGCAGTTCTTC.

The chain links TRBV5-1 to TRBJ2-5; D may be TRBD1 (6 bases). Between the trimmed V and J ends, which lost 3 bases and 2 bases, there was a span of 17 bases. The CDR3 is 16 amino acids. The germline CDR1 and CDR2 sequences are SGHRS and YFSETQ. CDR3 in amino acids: CASSSTRTVPQETQYF. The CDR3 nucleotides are TGCGCCAGCAGCTCGACGAGGACAGTGCCTCAAGAGACCCAGTACTTC. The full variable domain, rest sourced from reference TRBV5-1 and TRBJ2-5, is KAGVTQTPRYLIKTRGQQVTLSCSPISGHRSVSWYQQTPGQGLQFLFEYFSETQRNKGNFPGRFSGRQFSNSRSEMNVSTLELGDSALYLCASSSTRTVPQETQYFGPGTRLLVL.

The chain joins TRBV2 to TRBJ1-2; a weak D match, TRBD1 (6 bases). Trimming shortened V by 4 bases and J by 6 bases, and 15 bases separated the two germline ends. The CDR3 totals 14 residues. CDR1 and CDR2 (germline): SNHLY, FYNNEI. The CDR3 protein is CASSVAFRGDGYTF. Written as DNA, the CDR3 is TGTGCCAGCAGTGTGGCCTTCAGGGGAGATGGCTACACCTTC.

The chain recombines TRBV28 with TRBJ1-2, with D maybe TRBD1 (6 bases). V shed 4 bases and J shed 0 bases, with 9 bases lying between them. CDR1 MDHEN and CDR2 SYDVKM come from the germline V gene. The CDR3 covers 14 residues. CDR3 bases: TGTGCCAGCAGTTCCGGGACACCTAACTATGGCTACACCTTC. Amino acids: CASSSGTPNYGYTF.

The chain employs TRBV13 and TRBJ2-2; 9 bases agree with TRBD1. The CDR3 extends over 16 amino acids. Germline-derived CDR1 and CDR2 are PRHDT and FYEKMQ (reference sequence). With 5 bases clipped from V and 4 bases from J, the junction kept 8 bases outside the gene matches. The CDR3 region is CASSLMDRGGTGELFF. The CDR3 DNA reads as TGTGCCAGCAGCCTAATGGACAGGGGAGGCACCGGGGAGCTGTTTTTT.

CDR3 DNA: TGTGCCAGCAGCCCGGGGACGGCGGGTCTAGGCCAGTACTTC. It codes for CASSPGTAGLGQYF. The V call is TRBV11-1, the J call TRBJ2-5; D possibly uses TRBD1 or TRBD2 (5 bases each). The V gene's germline CDR1 is SGHAT and CDR2 FQDESV (reference sequence). The CDR3 spans 14 residues. Trimming took off 5 bases at V and 10 bases at J, with 20 bases between the two ends.

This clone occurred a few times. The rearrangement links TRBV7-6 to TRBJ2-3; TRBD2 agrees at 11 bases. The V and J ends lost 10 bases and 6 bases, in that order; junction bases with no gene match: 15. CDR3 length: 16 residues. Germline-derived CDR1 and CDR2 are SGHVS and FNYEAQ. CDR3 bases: TGTGCCACCTCCCCCCAACTAGCGGGGGACCTCGATACGCAGTATTTT. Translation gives CATSPQLAGDLDTQYF.

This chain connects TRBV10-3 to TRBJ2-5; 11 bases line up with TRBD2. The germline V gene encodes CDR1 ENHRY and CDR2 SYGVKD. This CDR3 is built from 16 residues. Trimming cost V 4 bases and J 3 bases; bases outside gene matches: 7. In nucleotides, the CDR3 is TGTGCCATCAGTGGAACTAGCGGGGGACCCGAAGAGACCCAGTACTTC. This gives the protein CAISGTSGGPEETQYF.

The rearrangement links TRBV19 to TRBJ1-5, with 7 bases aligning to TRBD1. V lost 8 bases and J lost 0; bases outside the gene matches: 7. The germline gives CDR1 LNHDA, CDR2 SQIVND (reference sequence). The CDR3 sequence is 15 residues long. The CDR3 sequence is CASDLGQTSNQPQHF. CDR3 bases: TGTGCCAGTGACCTGGGACAGACTAGCAATCAGCCCCAGCATTTT.